A single sample gave rise to the 20 T cell receptor beta chains below, sequenced in a study of shared clonotypes between healthy human individuals. Measured with immunoSEQ multiplex PCR; TCRdb has only the in-frame clones, and not every one. The sample gives a few million clones, over 85% of which show up once; about 0.39% is in the top ten. Sample: naive CD4+ T cells from PBMCs. The subset is: CD45RA+ positively selected. Every receptor here comes from a man between 18 and 29 years old in good health. Some clones in this sample may be carry-over from other donors' samples.

The gene calls are TRBV7-9 and TRBJ1-2; D is unresolved. V was shortened by 4 bases and J by 4 bases, with 7 bases between the two germline ends. This CDR3 is 12 amino acids long. The germline V gene has CDR1 SEHNR and CDR2 FQNEAQ (reference sequence). CDR3 sequence (DNA): TGTGCCAGCAGCTGGGAGGGCTATGGCTACACCTTC. Its protein product is CASSWEGYGYTF.

The V call is TRBV18, the J call TRBJ1-2; 9 nucleotides align to TRBD1. The J segment lost 5 bases and the V segment lost 3 bases, leaving 10 bases of the junction unmatched. Germline V lookup: CDR1 KGHSH, CDR2 LQKENI. The CDR3 has 16 residues. The CDR3 nucleotides read TGTGCCAGCTCACCTCCGACAGGGGGGATGTTATATGGCTACACCTTC. It encodes CASSPPTGGMLYGYTF.

The V call is TRBV19, the J call TRBJ2-3; TRBD1 or TRBD2 may be the D gene (5 bases each). V was clipped by 1 base and J by 2 bases, with 7 bases between them. Germline CDR1 LNHDA, CDR2 SQIVND (reference sequence). The CDR3 sequence is 14 residues long. In DNA, the CDR3 is TGTGCCAGTAGTATAGTCGGGACCACAGATACGCAGTATTTT. Translated, it gives CASSIVGTTDTQYF.

As for this clone: Other DNA variants within this sample encode the same CDR3. The chain combines TRBV28 with TRBJ2-3; D is uncertain. The CDR3 loop spans 13 amino acids. The ends were cut back, 3 bases at V and 0 bases at J, with 4 bases in the middle. The germline V gene encodes CDR1 MDHEN and CDR2 SYDVKM. CDR3 region: CASSLDSTDTQYF. CDR3 nucleotide sequence: TGTGCCAGCAGTTTGGACAGCACAGATACGCAGTATTTT.

V gene TRBV28 combines with J gene TRBJ1-5; TRBD1 might be the D (5 bases). The length of the CDR3 is 17 residues. V was shortened by 3 bases and J by 0 bases, with 15 bases between the two germline ends. Germline CDR1 is MDHEN and CDR2 is SYDVKM. The CDR3 DNA reads as TGTGCCAGCAGTTTCCGCCAGGGAATTAATAGCAATCAGCCCCAGCATTTT. The encoded protein is CASSFRQGINSNQPQHF.

The chain is built from TRBV9 and TRBJ2-3; TRBD1 might be the D (5 bases). CDR1 is SGDLS, CDR2 YYNGEE, per germline. The CDR3 loop spans 15 amino acids. Trimming shortened V by 0 bases and J by 2 bases, and 10 bases separated the two germline ends. The CDR3 nucleotides are TGTGCCAGCAGCGTAGATCAGGGTGCCACAGATACGCAGTATTTT. Amino acids: CASSVDQGATDTQYF.

J is TRBJ1-3 and V is TRBV4-3; no firm D call. Germline V lookup: CDR1 LGHNA, CDR2 YSLEER. There are 15 residues in the CDR3. Trimming removed 0 bases at V and 1 base at J, with 7 bases between. CDR3 protein: CASSQDRWSGNTIYF. For the CDR3, the DNA is TGCGCCAGCAGCCAAGATCGTTGGTCTGGAAACACCATATATTTT.

This sequence joins TRBV5-1 and TRBJ2-3; D not resolved. With 8 bases removed from V and 1 base from J, the gap between germline ends came to 8 bases. Germline-derived CDR1 and CDR2 are SGHRS and YFSETQ. There are 12 residues in the CDR3. The CDR3 is CASRPGTDTQYF. The CDR3, as DNA: TGCGCCAGTCGGCCCGGCACAGATACGCAGTATTTT.

The V and J genes are TRBV5-1 and TRBJ1-2; TRBD1 is a possible D gene (5 bases). The germline CDR1 and CDR2 sequences are SGHRS and YFSETQ. This CDR3 region has 14 residues. The V end was cut by 3 bases, the J end by 5 bases, with 14 bases between. This CDR3 reads CASSSSGTNYGYTF. DNA for the CDR3: TGCGCCAGCAGCTCCTCGGGGACGAATTATGGCTACACCTTC.

V usage is TRBV27 and J usage is TRBJ2-7; 9 nucleotides line up with TRBD2. The CDR3 is 16 residues long. Germline loops: CDR1 MNHEY, CDR2 SMNVEV (reference sequence). V lost 2 bases and J lost 5; bases outside the gene matches: 10. The CDR3 loop reads CASSLGASGRIHEQYF. In DNA form, the CDR3 reads TGTGCCAGCAGTTTAGGAGCGAGCGGGAGGATCCACGAGCAGTACTTC.

V is TRBV11-2 and J is TRBJ1-2; D remains ambiguous. This CDR3 comprises 13 residues. Germline CDR1 is SGHAT and CDR2 is FQNNGV. V lost 0 bases and J lost 8, with 10 bases in between. Here the CDR3 DNA reads TGTGCCAGCAGCTTAGATGCCAGCGTCGGCTACACCTTC. Protein: CASSLDASVGYTF.

In its sample, this clone was seen once. The V call is TRBV28, the J call TRBJ2-7, with a weak D call TRBD1 (6 bases). The germline V gene encodes CDR1 MDHEN and CDR2 SYDVKM. The CDR3 length is 14 residues. V lost 6 bases and J lost 2, with 14 bases in between. DNA of the CDR3: TGTGCCAGCAGCCGAGGAAGGGGGACCTACGAGCAGTACTTC. This gives the protein CASSRGRGTYEQYF. Looking up the rest from reference TRBV28 and TRBJ2-7 gives the full variable domain: DVKVTQSSRYLVKRTGEKVFLECVQDMDHENMFWYRQDPGLGLRLIYFSYDVKMKEKGDIPEGYSVSREKKERFSLILESASTNQTSMYLCASSRGRGTYEQYFGPGTRLTVT.

For this clone: Within the sample, other DNA sequences also encode this same CDR3. The chain recombines TRBV29-1 with TRBJ1-1; D is perhaps TRBD1 (6 bases). This CDR3 contains 12 residues. The V and J ends lost 6 bases and 2 bases respectively, with 10 bases between them. CDR1 and CDR2 (germline): SQVTM, ANQGSEA. For the CDR3, the DNA is TGCAGCGTAGGAGGGGGAAACACTGAAGCTTTCTTT. Translating it yields CSVGGGNTEAFF. The full variable domain, with the rest looked up from reference TRBV29-1 and TRBJ1-1, is SAVISQKPSRDICQRGTSLTIQCQVDSQVTMMFWYRQQPGQSLTLIATANQGSEATYESGFVIDKFPISRPNLTFSTLTVSNMSPEDSSIYLCSVGGGNTEAFFGQGTRLTVV.

The chain employs TRBV7-3 and TRBJ1-4; the match to TRBD1 covers 7 bases. CDR3 size: 17 residues. Looked up from germline, CDR1 is SGHTA and CDR2 is FQGTGA. Trimming at V came to 1 base and at J to 8 bases, leaving 13 bases not matched to a gene. In nucleotides, the CDR3 is TGTGCCAGCAGCTTAAGGGTCTATTCAGGGGGAGGCGAAAAACTGTTTTTT. It is translated as CASSLRVYSGGGEKLFF.

Concerning this clone itself: The sample carries other DNA sequences with the same CDR3. The chain joins TRBV5-8 to TRBJ2-3; 7 bases map to TRBD1. J was trimmed by 1 base and V by 4 bases; bases with no gene match: 3. The CDR3 extends over 14 amino acids. Germline V lookup: CDR1 SGHTS, CDR2 YDEGEE. CDR3 amino acids: CASSLDRGTDTQYF. Here the CDR3 DNA reads TGTGCCAGCAGCCTCGACAGGGGCACAGATACGCAGTATTTT.

The genes are TRBV12-5 and TRBJ1-5, with 7 nucleotides matching TRBD1. In germline, CDR1 is LGHNT, CDR2 FRNRAP. The trim removed 8 bases at V and 5 bases at J, leaving 3 bases unmatched. CDR3 size: 12 residues. The CDR3 sequence is CASSQGDQPQHF. The CDR3 DNA follows: TGTGCTAGTTCGCAGGGGGATCAGCCCCAGCATTTT.

Notes on this clone: Other DNA variants within this sample encode the same CDR3. This chain uses TRBV5-1 with TRBJ2-2, with 7 bases matching TRBD1. The germline V gene encodes CDR1 SGHRS and CDR2 YFSETQ. There are 14 residues in the CDR3. The V and J ends lost 1 base and 6 bases, in that order; junction bases with no gene match: 3. This chain's CDR3 is CASSLLTGSGELFF. Here the CDR3 DNA reads TGCGCCAGCAGCTTGCTGACAGGGTCCGGGGAGCTGTTTTTT.

This clone has just one count. Sequence at one end of the junction differs from germline and may be a read error. V usage is TRBV19 and J usage is TRBJ2-7; D is possibly TRBD2 (5 bases). Germline CDR1 LNHDA, CDR2 SQIVND (reference sequence). This CDR3 comprises 12 residues. The CDR3, as DNA: TGTGCCAGTAGTATGGCGGACTTCAAGAACTTCTTC. It encodes CASSMADFKNFF.

The V gene is TRBV7-9, the J gene TRBJ2-3; possibly TRBD1 or TRBD2 for D (5 bases each). Between the trimmed V and J ends, which lost 3 bases and 1 base, there was a span of 8 bases. The CDR3 sequence is 14 residues long. CDR1 is SEHNR, CDR2 FQNEAQ, per germline (reference sequence). The CDR3 loop reads CASSFGAGTDTQYF. CDR3 nucleotide sequence: TGTGCCAGCAGCTTCGGGGCGGGCACAGATACGCAGTATTTT. Drawing the rest from reference TRBV7-9 and TRBJ2-3, the complete variable domain is DTGVSQNPRHKITKRGQNVTFRCDPISEHNRLYWYRQTLGQGPEFLTYFQNEAQLEKSRLLSDRFSAERPKGSFSTLEIQRTEQGDSAMYLCASSFGAGTDTQYFGPGTRLTVL.

The gene calls are TRBV19 and TRBJ1-3, with unresolved D. V lost 3 bases, J lost 0 bases, and 12 bases lay in between. Germline CDR1 LNHDA, CDR2 SQIVND (reference sequence). This CDR3 has 16 residues. This CDR3 reads CASSIRQPYSGNTIYF. CDR3 sequence (DNA): TGTGCCAGTAGTATTCGCCAGCCATACTCTGGAAACACCATATATTTT. The full variable domain, rest sourced from reference TRBV19 and TRBJ1-3, is DGGITQSPKYLFRKEGQNVTLSCEQNLNHDAMYWYRQDPGQGLRLIYYSQIVNDFQKGDIAEGYSVSREKKESFPLTVTSAQKNPTAFYLCASSIRQPYSGNTIYFGEGSWLTVV.